The sequence of this T cell receptor (beta chain) was determined in a study of blood T cell repertoires in COVID-19 (dated by TCRdb to 2020 to 2021). For the wider study: Samples from collaborators originated in the United States, Italy and Spain and spanned both the acute and convalescent phases of COVID-19. A freely available public database, intended as a resource for researchers studying the immune response to SARS-CoV-2, is where the repertoires were released. Nearly every sample came with metadata listing a de-identified subject ID, COVID-19 status, age in years and sex. Where available, HLA class I and class II types were taken from metadata supplied by the sample provider and were not determined by assay-based typing. Subjects who had been exposed to COVID-19, were actively infected with it, or had recovered from it provided the deeply sampled blood TCRbeta repertoires that made up the dataset. Samples were obtained from the ongoing ImmuneRACE study (first 160 participants) and from 1,254 subjects provided by 6 global collaborators. The prospective study material was composed of cDNA or gDNA derived from T cells, B-cell-depleted T cells, or PBMCs.

Turning to this clone: Its antigen has not been determined. One base away there is no much larger clone; base qualities are not given.

Participants in the prospective study were enrolled through a virtual design, were aged about 18 to 100 years, and lived in 20 to 30 United States geographic areas. Cohort assignment in the prospective study relied on participant-reported clinical history from a screening survey and a study questionnaire. Recovered participants in ImmuneRACE Cohort 3 were defined as having two consecutive negative NP/OP PCR tests, clearance from a healthcare professional, or resolution of symptoms. Each participant in the prospective study had whole blood, serum and a nasopharyngeal or oropharyngeal swab collected by mobile phlebotomists. Participants in the prospective study had the option to provide additional blood draws and questionnaires over an approximately 2-month period. Before DNA extraction, prospective study blood samples were shipped either frozen or at room temperature. The immunoSEQ Assay, a bias-controlled multiplex PCR, was used to amplify TCRbeta CDR3 regions from genomic DNA. Turning to the authors' computational methods: Within the assay, amplification of reference gene primers was used to estimate how many nucleated cells each sample contained. Sequence reads were collapsed and filtered to measure the absolute abundance of every unique TCRbeta CDR3 rearrangement. For each sample, productive Simpson clonality was calculated as the square root of Simpson's diversity index over productive rearrangements. The table comes from immuneACCESS by way of TCRdb, which keeps in-frame sequences with V and J called. Part of the clones is missing from these tables; in studies checked, under half for an unresolved V gene and the rest for unknown reasons. D and trimming were read from the DNA, whereas the V and J calls and clone size are those reported in that table. Within this sample are about 290,000 clones, with around 86% of them counted one time only. The ten largest account for about 1.7% of the sample.

Study-wide conclusions, independent of this receptor: The quantity of clinical and demographic metadata differed by source and by participant and was supplied without curation.

The CDR3 runs 13 residues from the cysteine to the phenylalanine. The kept DNA is CDR3 alone, 39 bases in frame from the first base. At the junction V is shortened by 2 bases and J by 5 bases, with 7 bases in between. The germline V gene encodes CDR1 ENHRY and CDR2 SYGVKD. The sequenced material came from PBMCs or T cells enriched from blood (not recorded which). This receptor chain uses TRBV10-3 and TRBJ1-5, with the D gene not confidently named. This sequence was found in a woman aged 40-49 years who had recovered from COVID-19. The CDR3 protein: CAISEHQYQPQHF. The base sequence is TGTGCCATCAGTGAGCATCAGTATCAGCCCCAGCATTTT.